This T cell receptor (beta chain) was identified in a study of tumor-infiltrating lymphocytes in oesophageal squamous cell carcinoma. TCRdb ran MiXCR on the PCR reads and lists one entry per CDR3 protein. The table has 15,000 to 20,000 distinct CDR3 sequences, over 40% seen once. In germline, CDR1 is SNHLY, CDR2 FYNNEI. Trimming took 11 bases from V and 4 from J, leaving 17 bases between them. The length of the CDR3 is 13 residues. The sample holds many counts of this clonotype. Specimen: normal esophageal tissue next to the tumor. The TCR was taken from a female donor with esophageal squamous cell carcinoma. The chain carries TRBV2 and TRBJ1-1, with a tentative D call TRBD1 (5 bases). The CDR3, as DNA: TGTGCCCAAGAAGGGGTTGGGGGCACTGAAGCTTTCTTT. It yields the protein CAQEGVGGTEAFF.